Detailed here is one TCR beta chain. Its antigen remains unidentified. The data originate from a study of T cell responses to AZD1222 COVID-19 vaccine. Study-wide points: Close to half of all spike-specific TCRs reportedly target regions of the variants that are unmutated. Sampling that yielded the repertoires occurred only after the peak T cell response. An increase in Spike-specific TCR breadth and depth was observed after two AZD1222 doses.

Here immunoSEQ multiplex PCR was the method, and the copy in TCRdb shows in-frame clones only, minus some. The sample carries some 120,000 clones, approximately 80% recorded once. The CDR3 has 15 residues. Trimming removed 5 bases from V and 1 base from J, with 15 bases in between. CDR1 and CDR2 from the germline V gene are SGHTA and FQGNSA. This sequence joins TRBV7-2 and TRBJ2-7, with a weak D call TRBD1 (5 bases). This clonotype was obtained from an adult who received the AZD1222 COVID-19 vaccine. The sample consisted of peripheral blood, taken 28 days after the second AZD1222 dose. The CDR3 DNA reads TGTGCCAGCAGCCTCGCCAGGGCGAAATCCTACGAGCAGTACTTC. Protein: CASSLARAKSYEQYF.